The present entry profiles one T cell receptor (beta chain) with its context. What this receptor recognizes is not known. Per-base quality was not reported, and no clone a single base away is much larger than it. This sample is part of a study of cytomegalovirus exposure and HLA in healthy donors (TCRdb year 2017). Some background on the complete study: An earlier analysis of 587 of the donors reported 250 to 300 Gb of sequence data and 117 million unique TCR beta sequences obtained from about 170 million T cells. Around 300 gigabases of sequencing data and 70 million to 100 million unique TCR sequences were included in an early release covering roughly 600 HLA-typed donors. Among the approximately 400 genotyped donors, about 85% belonged to the genetic ancestry cluster associated with self-reported Caucasian donors. The study was designed to test whether signatures of past pathogen exposure could be identified by cataloging public T cell receptors. Using immunosequencing, the study profiled T cell repertoires from about 610 subjects and related those repertoires to cytomegalovirus serostatus. In addition to the first cohort of several hundred subjects, a separate validation cohort of 120 different subjects was used. High-throughput TCR immunosequencing, statistical association of individual TCRs with disease status, and machine learning were combined to predict cytomegalovirus infection status. A later analysis re-examined previously published TCR beta repertoires from roughly 650 donors and added high-resolution HLA genotyping to investigate patterns of TCR occurrence. Rather than drawing on any new phenotypic data, the later analysis identified candidate immune exposures from TCR beta sequences and the way those sequences occurred across donors. An earlier analysis of 500 to 650 of the donors applied high-throughput TCR beta sequencing to assess whether each TCR beta V gene segment acted as functional or pseudogenic. Donor age, sex, ethnicity and CMV serostatus were collected together with the repertoire data. A later genetic analysis used genome-wide SNP genotypes for 398 of the 666 donors, treating that subset as a discovery cohort. All discovery cohort repertoires had been generated on a single sequencing platform. Class I and class II HLA loci were covered by the typing at four-digit resolution. The number of donors typed differed by locus, with about 629-630 for A, B, C, DRB1 and DQB1, over 500 for DQA1, 600 to 610 for DPA1, and 400 to 490 for DPB1. About five DR-DQ haplotypes were handled as single units for association and clustering, since linkage in the cohort was strong. Across around 400 genotyped donors of the cohort, an average of approximately 240,000 unique TCR beta nucleotide sequences per donor were sequenced, and roughly a sixth of those sequences were non-productive.

The library relied on the immunoSEQ multiplex PCR assay. For the multiplex PCR, a mixture combining 60 forward primers for TCR Vbeta segments and 13 reverse primers for TCR Jbeta segments was used. The CDR3 region of rearranged TCR beta genes was amplified from genomic DNA with a multiplex PCR assay. The amplified TCR beta libraries were sequenced on the Illumina HiSeq System as 87-base-pair reads. Per the authors' processing: A later analysis tallied around 80 million unique TCR beta chains across the approximately 670 repertoires, and some 12 million of those chains were shared by two or more donors. Raw reads were error-corrected and collapsed into unique sequences by a nearest-neighbor algorithm in which closely related sequences were merged to remove PCR and sequencing errors. To assign V, D and J gene segments, CDR3 sequences were aligned to IMGT reference sequences. For a sequence to be retained, a match of at least six nucleotides was required to both a V gene segment and a J gene segment. A rearrangement counted as productive if the CDR3 had no stop codons and remained in frame with V and J, and every other rearrangement counted as non-productive. CDR3 was defined by IMGT convention, running from the second conserved V-encoded cysteine to the conserved J-encoded phenylalanine. In an earlier analysis of roughly 610 of the donors, sequences lacking an unambiguous match to a single V gene segment were excluded. An earlier analysis of 550 to 650 of the donors classified V segments as functional when productive rearrangements were above 56.7% and as segregating when the standard deviation between donors was above 5%. To diagnose cytomegalovirus status from the catalog of TCR beta chain sequences, a statistical classification framework was built. A later analysis assigned V and J genes by comparing TCR nucleotide sequences with IMGT/GENE-DB human TR gene sequences. In a later analysis, CDR3 sequences and most-parsimonious VDJ recombination scenarios were assigned using the TCRdist pipeline. In a later analysis, every TCR beta chain was defined by the combination of its CDR3 amino acid sequence and its V-gene family, and reads without a unique V-gene family were dropped. In a later analysis, around 650 highly shared, low-generation-probability nucleotide sequences were removed to address suspected cross-contamination and a sequencing artifact. In a later analysis, a clonal expansion index for each public chain was calculated from normalized within-repertoire ranks of inferred template counts. In a later analysis, generation probabilities were computed with a VDJ recombination model fitted to out-of-frame rearrangements, and the resulting probabilities were checked against IGoR. A later analysis scored TCR-TCR, TCR-HLA and TCR-CMV co-occurrence with hypergeometric tests, applying a repertoire-size bias correction to TCR pairs. False discovery rates were estimated in a later analysis by permuting HLA or CMV assignments 20 times. In a later analysis, co-occurring TCRs were grouped using DBSCAN, and TCRdist sequence similarity was added for clustering within HLA-allele-positive subsets. Co-occurrence clustering excluded repertoires with fewer than 30,000 or more than 120,000 public chains, plus five with anomalous nucleotide sharing. Here the immuneACCESS table is served through TCRdb, limited to in-frame sequences with V and J called. Missing clones are a known gap in these copies; in checked studies unresolved V genes cover under half, and the rest lacks a known reason. Clonal size and the V and J genes are those of that table, whereas D and trimming came from the DNA. Here the sample has fewer than 250,000 clones; about 81% occur a single time. Roughly 6% of the sample is held by the ten biggest clonotypes.

From a lookup of the germline V gene, CDR1 and CDR2 are SGHVS and FQNEAQ. The CDR3 measures 13 amino acids from cysteine to phenylalanine. Of the read, only the CDR3 DNA is kept; its 39 bases are in frame from base 1. The cohort comprised fewer than 750 healthy bone marrow donors. Cohort members were all nominally healthy when sampled, although unrecorded immune exposures were likely present. The donor was CMV seropositive and was included in the group of some 290 seropositive cohort members. A peripheral blood sample was provided by each donor, and peripheral blood mononuclear cells were used for TCR beta sequencing. The Qiagen DNeasy Blood Extraction Kit was used to extract genomic DNA from the blood cell samples. Study-level results and caveats: According to the authors, the approach could potentially be generalized to other disease states and immunological phenotypes. Specific HLA alleles were associated with over 15,000 TCR beta sequences at a false discovery rate of 0.05 in a later analysis. Because counts were too low, under 20 rarely observed V segments, including chromosome 9 orphons, were left out of the earlier analysis of approximately 580 of the donors. Compared with the 666-donor mean, donors in an Asian-associated ancestry cluster had fewer N-insertions in productive TCRs, according to a later genetic analysis. In this cohort, only TCR beta chains were sequenced, and detectable features were limited by the absence of alpha or paired-chain data. In vitro tests confirmed that a few of the cytomegalovirus-associated TCR beta chains recognize cytomegalovirus antigens. Because HLA typing was unavailable for some donors at each locus, only the typed subset was used in association tests. A later analysis reported that several top co-occurrence clusters appeared linked to parvovirus B19, influenza, CMV and Epstein-Barr virus. Cytomegalovirus status was reported to be diagnosed by the classifier with high specificity and sensitivity in both the original and validation cohorts. Sequencing depth was assumed to be roughly uniform across donors in the presence/absence analyses, though that assumption may not hold. A later analysis found that most CMV-associated TCR beta chains appeared HLA-restricted, with HLA associations seemingly driven largely by CMV exposure. Immune exposure information for the cohort was limited to CMV serostatus. Correlated functional status among segregating V segments might reflect linkage disequilibrium, but an unknown experimental factor could not be ruled out. A further reported finding was that TCR beta sequences accurately predicted the HLA-A and HLA-B alleles for most subjects in the first cohort. Most TCR sequences were observed very rarely across donors, whereas some public TCRs were present in many individuals. Compared with equally common non-associated chains, HLA-associated TCR beta chains in a later analysis were more clonally expanded and had lower generation probabilities. In an earlier analysis of more than 450 of the donors, most TCR beta V segments were observed in productive rearrangements about 90% or about 30% of the time, broadly matching IMGT annotations. The study gave a list of more than 150 TCR beta chains associated with cytomegalovirus. A later genetic analysis associated a missense DCLRE1C variant with V-gene and J-gene trimming of TCR beta chains, and an independent cohort replicated the association. Some IMGT-functional V segments, including TRBV6-2 and TRBV6-3, could not be distinguished by the 87-base-pair reads and were therefore excluded. The sequencing pipeline was judged likely to have produced a cluster of highly shared sequence variants as a technical artifact. In a later analysis, TCR association rates were found to vary across HLA loci, with the most associated TCRs seen for DRB1 alleles and the fewest for HLA-C alleles. When HLA alleles, especially DR and DQ, strongly co-occurred, TCR associations were difficult to assign to individual alleles.

The sequence was collected from a man aged 40-55 years in good health and CMV-seropositive. The sequencing input was PBMCs. The chain was built from TRBV7-8 and TRBJ2-5; perhaps TRBD2 is the D gene, with 6 bases matching. The J call may be wrong; the DNA end is better matched by TRBJ2-7. The CDR3 is CASTSSDGVEQYF. The nucleotide sequence is given as TGTGCCAGCACCTCTAGCGACGGTGTCGAGCAGTACTTC.